Each of the 30 T cell receptor beta chains below was sequenced from the same sample in a study of blood T cell repertoires in COVID-19. TCRdb's copy holds only in-frame clones and misses some; the assay was immunoSEQ multiplex PCR. This table holds about 270,000 clones, more than 75% found once. The sequenced sample was PBMCs or T cells enriched from blood (not recorded which). These receptors were collected from a man aged 18 to 30 who had recovered from COVID-19.

The CDR3 loop is CASSWTSGRAQETQYF. DNA for the CDR3: TGTGCCAGCAGCTGGACTAGCGGGAGGGCACAAGAGACCCAGTACTTC. The chain is built from TRBV7-9 and TRBJ2-5; 15 bases match TRBD2. The CDR3 has 16 residues. V trimming: 4 bases; J trimming: 2 bases; junction bases outside the gene matches: 2. Germline V lookup: CDR1 SEHNR, CDR2 FQNEAQ (reference sequence).

The chain links TRBV30 to TRBJ1-1; D not certain. The length of the CDR3 is 13 residues. V shed 4 bases and J shed 1 base, with 10 bases lying between them. Germline CDR1 reads GTSNPN; CDR2 reads SVGIG (reference sequence). This chain's CDR3 is CAWNPNGNTEAFF. CDR3 coding DNA: TGTGCCTGGAATCCCAACGGGAACACTGAAGCTTTCTTT.

The chain has TRBV15 and TRBJ1-1; 7 bases are a match to TRBD1. CDR1 and CDR2 (germline): LNHNV, YYDKDF (reference sequence). CDR3 size: 19 residues. The J segment lost 0 bases and the V segment lost 2 bases, leaving 15 bases of the junction unmatched. The CDR3 spells CATSRRGTGDPYMNTEAFF. As DNA, the CDR3 is TGTGCCACCAGCAGACGCGGTACAGGGGACCCTTACATGAACACTGAAGCTTTCTTT. The whole variable domain, filled in from reference TRBV15 and TRBJ1-1, reads DAMVIQNPRYQVTQFGKPVTLSCSQTLNHNVMYWYQQKSSQAPKLLFHYYDKDFNNEADTPDNFQSRRPNTSFCFLDIRSPGLGDTAMYLCATSRRGTGDPYMNTEAFFGQGTRLTVV.

This clone was found once. J is TRBJ1-2 and V is TRBV30; D is perhaps TRBD1 (6 bases). The germline V gene encodes CDR1 GTSNPN and CDR2 SVGIG (reference sequence). This CDR3 region has 16 residues. Trimming took 2 bases from V and 2 from J, leaving 18 bases between them. The CDR3 DNA reads TGTGCCTGGAGTAGGAGGAGACAGGAAAACAACTATGGCTACACCTTC. It specifies CAWSRRRQENNYGYTF. Full variable domain (missing parts from reference TRBV30 and TRBJ1-2): SQTIHQWPATLVQPVGSPLSLECTVEGTSNPNLYWYRQAAGRGLQLLFYSVGIGQISSEVPQNLSASRPQDRQFILSSKKLLLSDSGFYLCAWSRRRQENNYGYTFGSGTRLTVV.

V and J are TRBV9 and TRBJ2-5; D is perhaps TRBD2 (6 bases). The germline gives CDR1 SGDLS, CDR2 YYNGEE. V was pared by 3 bases and J by 2 bases, with 11 bases between. The CDR3 extends over 14 amino acids. For the CDR3, the DNA is TGTGCCAGCAGCGACGGAGGGATGCAAGAGACCCAGTACTTC. It codes for CASSDGGMQETQYF.

The chain is built from TRBV25-1 and TRBJ1-1; a weak D match, TRBD1 (5 bases). V lost 4 bases and J 1 base, leaving 7 bases between the germline ends. The CDR3 length is 13 residues. Germline CDR1 is MGHDK and CDR2 is SYGVNS. CDR3 bases: TGTGCCAGCAGTGTGGGGGGGAACACTGAAGCTTTCTTT. It is translated as CASSVGGNTEAFF.

V and J are TRBV12-5 and TRBJ1-6; D might be TRBD1 (5 bases). Germline lookup yields CDR1 LGHNT and CDR2 FRNRAP. The V gene lost 1 base and the J gene lost 7 bases, with 11 bases spanning the gap. The CDR3 has 15 amino acids. The CDR3 sequence is CASGLGGHLNSPLHF. In nucleotides, the CDR3 is TGTGCTAGTGGTTTGGGAGGACACCTGAATTCACCCCTCCACTTT.

This rearrangement joins TRBV24-1 to TRBJ1-5, with 8 bases identical to TRBD1. In germline, CDR1 is KGHDR, CDR2 SFDVKD. Trimming took 3 bases from V and 7 from J; bases not matched to a gene: 10. The CDR3 has 16 residues. CDR3 residues: CATSDTVDRDGQPQHF. The CDR3 nucleotides are TGTGCCACCAGTGATACCGTGGACAGGGATGGGCAGCCCCAGCATTTT.

The chain recombines TRBV2 with TRBJ2-3, with 12 positions matching TRBD2. This CDR3 has 17 amino acids. Germline CDR1 reads SNHLY; CDR2 reads FYNNEI. With V trimmed by 7 bases and J by 4 bases, 12 bases remained unmatched. The CDR3 region has the DNA TGTGCCAGCATCCCGGGGCCACTAGCGGGGGGAGCAGATACGCAGTATTTT. Translated: CASIPGPLAGGADTQYF.

The rearrangement joins TRBV5-1 to TRBJ2-1, with a weak D call TRBD2 (6 bases). The CDR3 has 14 residues. Trimming pared 4 bases from V and 4 bases from J, leaving 12 bases between. CDR1 SGHRS and CDR2 YFSETQ come from the germline V gene. DNA of the CDR3: TGCGCCAGCAGCAGCCGGGACTTGTACAATGAGCAGTTCTTC. This gives the protein CASSSRDLYNEQFF.

The V and J genes are TRBV6-5 and TRBJ2-5; possible D gene TRBD1, 6 bases. V was trimmed by 5 bases and J by 0 bases, leaving 10 bases between them. This CDR3 contains 14 residues. Per germline, CDR1 MNHEY and CDR2 SVGAGI. This chain's CDR3 is CASSRTGYQETQYF. Here the CDR3 DNA reads TGTGCCAGCAGTCGCACAGGGTACCAAGAGACCCAGTACTTC.

This rearrangement joins TRBV5-1 to TRBJ2-1; 10 bases agree with TRBD2. The germline CDR1 and CDR2 sequences are SGHRS and YFSETQ. This CDR3 has 16 amino acids. The ends lost 5 bases at V and 2 bases at J; junction bases unmatched: 7. Written as DNA, the CDR3 is TGCGCCAGCAGTTTAGCGGGGGGCGCTCCCTACAATGAGCAGTTCTTC. Translation gives CASSLAGGAPYNEQFF.

V gene TRBV19 combines with J gene TRBJ1-6, with TRBD1 identical over 7 bases. Germline CDR1 LNHDA, CDR2 SQIVND (reference sequence). CDR3 length: 18 residues. V trimming: 0 bases; J trimming: 6 bases; junction bases outside the gene matches: 11. CDR3 nucleotides: TGTGCCAGTAGTATAGATCTCCCGACAGGGACCAGTAATTCACCCCTCCACTTT. Translating gives CASSIDLPTGTSNSPLHF.

V and J are TRBV18 and TRBJ2-7, with 14 bases fitting TRBD2. With V trimmed by 6 bases and J by 4 bases, 5 bases remained unmatched. Per the germline V gene, CDR1 is KGHSH and CDR2 is LQKENI. This CDR3 region has 15 residues. This CDR3 reads CASSQGTSGSYEQYF. In nucleotides, the CDR3 is TGTGCCAGCTCGCAAGGGACTAGCGGGAGTTACGAGCAGTACTTC.

This chain uses TRBV10-3 with TRBJ2-5; no clear D gene. There are 11 residues in the CDR3. Germline V lookup: CDR1 ENHRY, CDR2 SYGVKD. V lost 2 bases and J 5 bases, leaving 3 bases between the germline ends. The CDR3 sequence: CAISEAETQYF. CDR3 DNA sequence: TGTGCCATCAGTGAGGCGGAGACCCAGTACTTC.

The CDR3 DNA reads TGTGCCAGCAGCCAAGTGCTAGCGGGGGACACAGATACGCAGTATTTT. It codes for CASSQVLAGDTDTQYF. This sequence joins TRBV4-2 and TRBJ2-3; 10 bases align to TRBD2. CDR1 and CDR2 from the germline V gene are LGHNA and YNFKEQ. V was clipped by 1 base and J by 2 bases; unmatched bases: 3. The CDR3 runs 16 residues.

This clone has only one observation. V is TRBV6-1 and J is TRBJ2-1; 7 nucleotides align to TRBD1. V shed 3 bases, J shed 7 bases, and the junction held 3 bases outside the gene matches. The CDR3 runs to 13 residues. Germline V gene data show CDR1 as MNHNS and CDR2 as SASEGT. CDR3 coding DNA: TGTGCCAGCAGTGAGACAGGGTATAATGAGCAGTTCTTC. It codes for CASSETGYNEQFF.

The rearrangement links TRBV19 to TRBJ1-5; 7 bases are shared with TRBD1. V was pared by 3 bases and J by 0 bases, with 5 bases of the junction left unmatched. Germline CDR1 reads LNHDA; CDR2 reads SQIVND (reference sequence). This CDR3 region has 16 residues. CDR3 nucleotides: TGTGCCAGTAGTATTGCAGGGGGATATAGCAATCAGCCCCAGCATTTT. Translating it yields CASSIAGGYSNQPQHF.

The chain joins TRBV11-1 to TRBJ2-7; 7 bases fit TRBD1. Germline V gene sequence: CDR1 SGHAT, CDR2 FQDESV (reference sequence). This CDR3 has 15 residues. J lost 4 bases, V lost 5 bases, and 11 bases had no gene match. The CDR3 loop is CASSQDRPTTYEQYF. CDR3 coding DNA: TGTGCCAGCAGCCAGGACAGGCCCACTACTTACGAGCAGTACTTC.

The chain uses TRBV19 and TRBJ2-5, with D unresolved. There are 13 residues in the CDR3. The V gene's germline CDR1 is LNHDA and CDR2 SQIVND (reference sequence). Between the trimmed V and J ends, which lost 6 bases and 3 bases, there was a span of 11 bases. In DNA form, the CDR3 reads TGTGCCAGTAGCTTGGAGTTGGAAGAGACCCAGTACTTC. It specifies CASSLELEETQYF. The full variable domain, completed using reference TRBV19 and TRBJ2-5, is DGGITQSPKYLFRKEGQNVTLSCEQNLNHDAMYWYRQDPGQGLRLIYYSQIVNDFQKGDIAEGYSVSREKKESFPLTVTSAQKNPTAFYLCASSLELEETQYFGPGTRLLVL.

The V and J genes are TRBV28 and TRBJ1-3, with D possibly being TRBD1 (6 bases). The CDR3 has 15 residues. Trimming cost V 4 bases and J 1 base, with 11 bases left between them. CDR1 MDHEN and CDR2 SYDVKM come from the germline V gene. CDR3: CASSSGTKSGNTIYF. CDR3 coding DNA: TGTGCCAGCAGTTCCGGGACAAAATCTGGAAACACCATATATTTT.

The chain joins TRBV28 to TRBJ1-2; 8 nucleotides agree with TRBD1. The CDR3 runs 14 residues. Germline CDR1 reads MDHEN; CDR2 reads SYDVKM. The V and J ends lost 7 bases and 4 bases, in that order; junction bases with no gene match: 8. CDR3 residues: CASTPTGVGYGYTF. The DNA for the CDR3 is TGTGCCAGCACCCCGACAGGGGTCGGCTATGGCTACACCTTC.

The chain uses TRBV30 and TRBJ1-1, with 9 bases matching TRBD1. Germline lookup yields CDR1 GTSNPN and CDR2 SVGIG (reference sequence). Unmatched junction bases numbered 5, after V lost 2 bases and J lost 10 bases. The CDR3 length is 12 residues. The chain's CDR3 is CAWSSQGARAFF. For the CDR3, the DNA is TGTGCCTGGAGTTCACAGGGGGCTCGAGCTTTCTTT.

V usage is TRBV2 and J usage is TRBJ1-1; D may be TRBD1 (5 bases). V lost 6 bases and J 2 bases, leaving 10 bases between the germline ends. The CDR3 consists of 13 residues. Germline V lookup: CDR1 SNHLY, CDR2 FYNNEI. The CDR3 loop reads CASSATANTEAFF. The CDR3 coding sequence is TGTGCCAGCAGCGCGACAGCCAACACTGAAGCTTTCTTT. The full variable domain, completed using reference TRBV2 and TRBJ1-1, is EPEVTQTPSHQVTQMGQEVILRCVPISNHLYFYWYRQILGQKVEFLVSFYNNEISEKSEIFDDQFSVERPDGSNFTLKIRSTKLEDSAMYFCASSATANTEAFFGQGTRLTVV.

The V call is TRBV29-1, the J call TRBJ2-1; the match to TRBD2 covers 14 bases. Germline V gene data show CDR1 as SQVTM and CDR2 as ANQGSEA. CDR3 length: 15 amino acids. J was trimmed by 4 bases and V by 8 bases; bases with no gene match: 7. CDR3 sequence (DNA): TGCAGCTCCGGAGGACTAGCGGGAGGTTACAATGAGCAGTTCTTC. As protein: CSSGGLAGGYNEQFF.

In its sample, this clone was seen a few times. The CDR3, as DNA: TGTGCCAGCAGGTTTGGGGAGGGAGGGCAAGAGACCCAGTACTTC. Its protein product is CASRFGEGGQETQYF. V is TRBV28 and J is TRBJ2-5, with 7 bases fitting TRBD2. Germline V gives CDR1 MDHEN, CDR2 SYDVKM. Losses at the gene ends were 6 bases for V and 2 bases for J; bases not matched to a gene: 9. The CDR3 is 15 amino acids.

This clone has just one count. V usage is TRBV19 and J usage is TRBJ1-2; no reliable D call. V lost 3 bases to trimming and J lost 6 bases, with 14 bases between them. CDR3 length: 14 amino acids. Per the germline V gene, CDR1 is LNHDA and CDR2 is SQIVND (reference sequence). CDR3 residues: CASSMRTPRDGYTF. CDR3 DNA sequence: TGTGCCAGTAGTATGAGGACTCCTCGGGATGGCTACACCTTC.

The chain is built from TRBV10-3 and TRBJ1-1; possible D gene TRBD1, 5 bases. Germline V gene lookup returns CDR1 ENHRY and CDR2 SYGVKD. The CDR3 length is 15 residues. V lost 2 bases and J lost 0, with 10 bases in between. Written as DNA, the CDR3 is TGTGCCATCAGTGAGCTTGCAGGGTTGAACACTGAAGCTTTCTTT. Translating gives CAISELAGLNTEAFF.

This clone was recorded once. V and J are TRBV11-3 and TRBJ2-7; 7 bases fit TRBD2. The germline gives CDR1 SGHNT, CDR2 YENEEA. There are 15 residues in the CDR3. J was trimmed by 2 bases and V by 5 bases; bases with no gene match: 9. The CDR3 region is CASSPPPAGPYEQYF. CDR3 nucleotides: TGTGCCAGCAGCCCCCCACCAGCGGGGCCCTACGAGCAGTACTTC.

This clone was picked up one time. The CDR3 region has the DNA TGTGCCAGCATGGCCGGGACAAAGGGCTACACCTTC. It yields the protein CASMAGTKGYTF. This chain links TRBV2 with TRBJ1-2; D is perhaps TRBD1 (6 bases). The CDR3 is 12 amino acids. CDR1 is SNHLY, CDR2 FYNNEI, per germline. V was cut by 7 bases and J by 8 bases, with 14 bases left in between.